These T cell receptor beta chains were read from a single sample in a study of blood T cell repertoires in COVID-19. Sequenced by immunoSEQ multiplex PCR; TCRdb stores in-frame clones only, minus some. Seen here are approximately 250,000 clones, 84% observed once, and the top ten hold about 9.1%. The sequencing input was peripheral blood. The receptors were sampled from a human donor in a cohort sampled during active COVID-19. The CDR3 runs from the conserved cysteine through the conserved F or W. Each record gives: D gene, J gene, CDR3 length, V gene, clone size, CDR3 protein, CDR3 DNA. A D gene is named only where the DNA matches it firmly. A clone size is listed for some rows: how often the clone was seen (once, few, many), or a class if it is expanded.

TRBD2,TRBJ2-5,13,TRBV7-2,NA,CASSTRGQETQYF,TGTGCCAGCAGCACGCGGGGGCAAGAGACCCAGTACTTC
TRBD1,TRBJ1-1,15,TRBV19,few,CASSAAGTGRTEAFF,TGTGCCAGTAGTGCCGCCGGGACAGGGAGGACTGAAGCTTTCTTT
NA,TRBJ1-5,12,TRBV15,once,CATSRADQPQHF,TGTGCCACCAGCAGGGCCGATCAGCCCCAGCATTTT
TRBD2,TRBJ2-5,17,TRBV7-2,NA,CASSLPPFPRGGKTQYF,TGTGCCAGCAGCTTACCTCCCTTCCCGCGGGGGGGAAAGACCCAGTACTTC
NA,TRBJ1-3,18,TRBV18,once,CASSPFRDSVNSGNTIYF,TGTGCCAGCTCACCCTTTCGAGACAGCGTAAACTCTGGAAACACCATATATTTT
NA,TRBJ1-1,12,TRBV28,once,CASSSPGSEAFF,TGTGCCAGCAGTTCACCTGGCTCGGAAGCTTTCTTT
NA,TRBJ2-2,14,TRBV5-1,NA,CASSLYGNTGELFF,TGCGCCAGCAGCTTATACGGGAACACCGGGGAGCTGTTTTTT
TRBD1,TRBJ2-7,15,TRBV20-1,NA,CSASRDNRGSYEQYF,TGCAGTGCTAGTAGGGACAACAGGGGTTCCTACGAGCAGTACTTC
NA,TRBJ1-2,12,TRBV29-1,NA,CSVVSAESGYTF,TGCAGCGTTGTGTCGGCGGAGTCTGGCTACACCTTC
NA,TRBJ1-2,16,TRBV7-2,NA,CASSLQGSTANYGYTF,TGTGCCAGCAGCTTACAGGGCTCGACAGCTAACTATGGCTACACCTTC
TRBD1,TRBJ1-4,14,TRBV6-1,NA,CASRWTGGGEKLFF,TGTGCCAGCAGATGGACAGGGGGCGGTGAAAAACTGTTTTTT
NA,TRBJ2-3,15,TRBV6-4,NA,CASSDTYGGGDTQYF,TGTGCCAGCAGTGACACCTACGGGGGAGGAGATACGCAGTATTTT
TRBD1,TRBJ1-1,14,TRBV25-1,few,CASSADRGYTEAFF,TGTGCCAGCAGTGCGGACAGGGGTTATACTGAAGCTTTCTTT
NA,TRBJ1-5,17,TRBV21-1,few,CASSKRPPQGKGQPQHF,TGTGCCAGCAGCAAAAGACCTCCTCAGGGGAAGGGTCAGCCCCAGCATTTT
NA,TRBJ2-3,15,TRBV24-1,NA,CATSELASSTDTQYF,TGTGCCACCAGTGAACTAGCCTCTAGCACAGATACGCAGTATTTT
NA,TRBJ2-3,17,TRBV3-1/TRBV3-2,NA,CASSQEWSGAGTDTQYF,TGTGCCAGCAGCCAAGAGTGGTCGGGAGCTGGCACAGATACGCAGTATTTT
TRBD1,TRBJ2-7,15,TRBV4-1,NA,CASSRSGQRYYEQYF,TGCGCCAGCAGCCGATCGGGACAGAGATACTACGAGCAGTACTTC
NA,TRBJ2-1,14,TRBV7-3,once,CASSLSAAVNEQFF,TGTGCCAGCAGCTTGAGCGCCGCGGTCAATGAGCAGTTCTTC
NA,TRBJ1-2,14,TRBV6-5,many,CASSYSISGNGYTF,TGTGCCAGCAGTTACTCGATCTCGGGGAATGGCTACACCTTC
TRBD1,TRBJ1-4,17,TRBV5-1,NA,CASSPGTGFYPNEKLFF,TGCGCCAGCAGCCCTGGGACAGGGTTTTACCCTAATGAAAAACTGTTTTTT
TRBD1,TRBJ2-1,15,TRBV19,NA,CASNDRGSSYNEQFF,TGTGCCAGTAACGACAGGGGGAGCTCCTACAATGAGCAGTTCTTC
NA,TRBJ2-3,18,TRBV7-2,NA,CASSLHSAQRLPTDTQYF,TGTGCCAGCAGCTTACATAGCGCGCAGCGCCTGCCCACAGATACGCAGTATTTT
NA,TRBJ2-1,17,TRBV6-1,NA,CASSEYSTQSSYNEQFF,TGTGCCAGCAGTGAATATAGCACCCAGAGCTCCTACAATGAGCAGTTCTTC
NA,TRBJ1-1,15,TRBV6-2/TRBV6-3,NA,CASSYPPGKAGEAFF,TGTGCCAGCAGTTACCCGCCGGGTAAAGCCGGTGAAGCTTTCTTT
NA,TRBJ1-4,16,TRBV5-1,NA,CASSSYRGGVNEKLFF,TGCGCCAGCAGTTCGTACCGAGGGGGAGTTAATGAAAAACTGTTTTTT
TRBD1,TRBJ2-7,15,TRBV2,few,CASSGQGTFSYEQYF,TGTGCCAGCAGCGGACAGGGGACGTTCTCCTACGAGCAGTACTTC
TRBD1,TRBJ1-2,15,TRBV19,NA,CASSILGQGIHGYTF,TGTGCCAGTAGTATCTTGGGACAGGGGATTCACGGCTACACCTTC
TRBD1,TRBJ2-3,16,TRBV7-9,few,CASSLGKQGSADTQYF,TGTGCCAGCAGCTTAGGTAAACAGGGGAGCGCAGATACGCAGTATTTT
NA,TRBJ1-2,13,TRBV6-6,NA,CASSRHKQGSYTF,TGTGCCAGCAGTCGACACAAACAGGGTAGCTACACCTTC
TRBD2,TRBJ2-5,16,TRBV24-1,NA,CATSDPSGGYQETQYF,TGTGCCACCAGTGATCCTAGCGGGGGATACCAAGAGACCCAGTACTTC
TRBD2,TRBJ2-7,14,TRBV6-2/TRBV6-3,NA,CASSSLAGLGEQYF,TGTGCCAGCAGTTCCCTAGCGGGGCTCGGCGAGCAGTACTTC
NA,TRBJ1-1,13,TRBV12-3/TRBV12-4,NA,CASRTGVYTEAFF,TGTGCCAGCAGAACAGGAGTGTACACTGAAGCTTTCTTT
TRBD1,TRBJ1-1,18,TRBV7-9,NA,CASSPGTGGASVKYEAFF,TGTGCCAGCAGCCCCGGGACAGGGGGCGCTTCGGTAAAATATGAAGCTTTCTTT
NA,TRBJ2-7,14,TRBV5-1,NA,CASSLADGYYEQYF,TGCGCCAGCAGCTTAGCGGACGGATACTACGAGCAGTACTTC
NA,TRBJ1-5,12,TRBV28,NA,CASSSPGWPQHF,TGTGCCAGCAGTTCTCCGGGGTGGCCCCAGCATTTT
NA,TRBJ1-2,11,TRBV2,NA,CASSEGGLYTF,TGTGCCAGCAGTGAAGGGGGCCTCTACACCTTC
TRBD2,TRBJ2-7,19,TRBV5-6,NA,CASSLQYKTSGIPSYEQYF,TGTGCCAGCAGCTTGCAGTATAAGACTAGCGGGATCCCTTCCTACGAGCAGTACTTC
NA,TRBJ2-2,15,TRBV3-1/TRBV3-2,NA,CASSPSRGNTGELFF,TGTGCCAGCAGCCCCTCCAGGGGCAACACCGGGGAGCTGTTTTTT
TRBD2,TRBJ2-1,15,TRBV7-2,NA,CASSLVLAGNNEQFF,TGTGCCAGCAGCTTAGTACTAGCGGGGAACAATGAGCAGTTCTTC
TRBD1,TRBJ2-1,16,TRBV19,NA,CASSRRQGRADNEQFF,TGTGCCAGTAGTAGGAGACAGGGGCGTGCGGACAATGAGCAGTTCTTC
TRBD1,TRBJ2-7,14,TRBV6-5,NA,CASRRRTGSGEQYF,TGTGCCAGCAGGAGAAGGACAGGGTCGGGGGAGCAGTACTTC
TRBD2,TRBJ2-5,15,TRBV27,NA,CASSQTSGKQETQYF,TGTGCCAGCAGCCAGACTAGCGGGAAACAAGAGACCCAGTACTTC